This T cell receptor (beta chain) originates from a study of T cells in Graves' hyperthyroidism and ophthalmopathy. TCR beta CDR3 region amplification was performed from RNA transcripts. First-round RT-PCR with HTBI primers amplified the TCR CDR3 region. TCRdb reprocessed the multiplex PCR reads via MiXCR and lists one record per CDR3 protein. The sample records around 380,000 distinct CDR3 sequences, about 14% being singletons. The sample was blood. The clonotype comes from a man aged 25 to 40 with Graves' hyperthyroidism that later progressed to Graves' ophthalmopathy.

The CDR3 region is CASSSGTNSGNTIYF. CDR3 nucleotides: TGTGCCAGCAGCTCCGGGACAAATTCTGGAAACACCATATATTTT. The rearrangement joins TRBV13 to TRBJ1-3; TRBD1 might be the D (6 bases). This CDR3 has 15 residues. CDR1 is PRHDT and CDR2 is FYEKMQ in the germline V gene (reference sequence). V lost 4 bases, J lost 1 base, and 11 bases lay in between.